This T cell receptor (beta chain) was identified in a study of T cell responses to AZD1222 COVID-19 vaccine. Study summary: Recipients boosted at about 4 weeks or about 12 weeks are pooled.

Worth noting for this clone: Its antigen is unknown.

The ends lost 4 bases at V and 6 bases at J; junction bases unmatched: 7. This CDR3 comprises 16 residues. The germline CDR1 and CDR2 sequences are SGHRS and YFSETQ. The protocol was immunoSEQ multiplex PCR, while the TCRdb copy is restricted to in-frame clones and leaves out a portion. This table has 84,000 or so clones, about 92% appearing once. Points from the study as a whole: Just 6 or 7 AZD1222 recipients were seropositive at baseline. An increase in Spike-specific TCR breadth and depth was observed after two AZD1222 doses. The study reported that nearly half of spike-specific TCRs target unmutated variant regions.

The chain links TRBV5-1 to TRBJ2-3; 14 bases are shared with TRBD2. This specimen was peripheral blood, taken on day 0 of AZD1222 vaccination. The clonotype comes from an adult in good health. The CDR3 protein is CASSPGLAGGHDTQYF. The CDR3 nucleotides are TGCGCCAGCAGCCCCGGACTAGCGGGAGGTCACGATACGCAGTATTTT.